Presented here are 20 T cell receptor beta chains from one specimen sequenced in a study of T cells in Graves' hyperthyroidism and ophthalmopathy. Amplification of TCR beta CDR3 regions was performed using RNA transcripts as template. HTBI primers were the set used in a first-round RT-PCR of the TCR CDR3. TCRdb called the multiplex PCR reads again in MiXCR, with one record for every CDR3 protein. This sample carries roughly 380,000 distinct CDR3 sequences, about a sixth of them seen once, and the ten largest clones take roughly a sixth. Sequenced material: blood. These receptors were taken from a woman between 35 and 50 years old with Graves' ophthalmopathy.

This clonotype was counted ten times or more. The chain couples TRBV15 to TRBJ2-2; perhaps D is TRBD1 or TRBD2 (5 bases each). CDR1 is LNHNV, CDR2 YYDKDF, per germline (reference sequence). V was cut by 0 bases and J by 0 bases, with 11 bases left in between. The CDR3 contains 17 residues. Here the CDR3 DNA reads TGTGCCACCAGCAGAGATCCCGGGACCTCGAACACCGGGGAGCTGTTTTTT. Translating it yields CATSRDPGTSNTGELFF.

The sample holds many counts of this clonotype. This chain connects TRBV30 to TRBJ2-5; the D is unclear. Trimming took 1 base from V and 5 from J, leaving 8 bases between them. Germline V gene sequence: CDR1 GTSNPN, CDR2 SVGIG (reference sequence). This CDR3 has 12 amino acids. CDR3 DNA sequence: TGTGCCTGGAGTGGGGGATTGGAGACCCAGTACTTC. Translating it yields CAWSGGLETQYF.

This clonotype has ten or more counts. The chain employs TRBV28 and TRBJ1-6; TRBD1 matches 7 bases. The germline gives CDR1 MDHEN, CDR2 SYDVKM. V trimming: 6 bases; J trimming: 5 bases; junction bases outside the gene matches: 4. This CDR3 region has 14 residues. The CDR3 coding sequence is TGTGCCAGCAGCAACGGACAGGATAATTCACCCCTCCACTTT. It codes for CASSNGQDNSPLHF.

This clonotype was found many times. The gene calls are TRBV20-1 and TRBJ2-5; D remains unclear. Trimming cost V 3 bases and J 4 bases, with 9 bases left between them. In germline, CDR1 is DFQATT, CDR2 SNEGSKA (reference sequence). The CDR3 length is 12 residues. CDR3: CSASAGLETQYF. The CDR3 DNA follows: TGCAGTGCTAGTGCCGGCTTAGAGACCCAGTACTTC.

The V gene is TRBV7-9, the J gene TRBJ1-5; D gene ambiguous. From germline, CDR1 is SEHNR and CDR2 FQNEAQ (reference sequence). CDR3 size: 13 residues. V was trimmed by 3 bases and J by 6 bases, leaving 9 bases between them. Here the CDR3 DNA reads TGTGCCAGCAGCTTTTTCTATTTTCAGCCCCAGCATTTT. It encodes CASSFFYFQPQHF.

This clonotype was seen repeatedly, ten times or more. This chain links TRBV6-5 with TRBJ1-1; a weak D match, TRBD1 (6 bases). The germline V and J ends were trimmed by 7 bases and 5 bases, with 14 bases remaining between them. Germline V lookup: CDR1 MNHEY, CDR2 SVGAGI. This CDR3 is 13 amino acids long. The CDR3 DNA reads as TGTGCCAGCAAGGGACACGGGGTGACTGAAGCTTTCTTT. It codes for CASKGHGVTEAFF.

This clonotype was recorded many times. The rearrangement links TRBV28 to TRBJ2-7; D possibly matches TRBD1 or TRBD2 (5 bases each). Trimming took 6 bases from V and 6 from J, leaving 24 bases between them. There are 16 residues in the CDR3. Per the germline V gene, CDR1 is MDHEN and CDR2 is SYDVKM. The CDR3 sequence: CASSGTLNLDGPEQYF. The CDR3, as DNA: TGTGCCAGCAGCGGGACCTTGAACCTCGATGGGCCCGAGCAGTACTTC.

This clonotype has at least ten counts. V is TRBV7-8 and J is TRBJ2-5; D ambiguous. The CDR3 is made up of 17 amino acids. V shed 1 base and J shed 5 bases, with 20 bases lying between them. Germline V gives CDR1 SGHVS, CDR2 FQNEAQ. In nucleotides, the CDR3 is TGTGCCAGCAGCTTAGGAGGTGTCGGTAACCCTAGGGAGACCCAGTACTTC. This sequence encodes CASSLGGVGNPRETQYF.

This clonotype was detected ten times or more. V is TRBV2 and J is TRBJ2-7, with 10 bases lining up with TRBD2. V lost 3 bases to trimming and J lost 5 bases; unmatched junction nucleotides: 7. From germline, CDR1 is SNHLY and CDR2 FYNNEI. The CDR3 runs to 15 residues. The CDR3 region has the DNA TGTGCCAGCAGTGATCTAGCGGGAGCTGACGACGAGCAGTACTTC. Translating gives CASSDLAGADDEQYF.

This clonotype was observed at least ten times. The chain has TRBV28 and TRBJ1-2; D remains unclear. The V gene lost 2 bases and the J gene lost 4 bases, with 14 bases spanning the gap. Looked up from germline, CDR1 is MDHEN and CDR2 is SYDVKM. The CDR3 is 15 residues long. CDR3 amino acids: CASSLGGNTPYGYTF. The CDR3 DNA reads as TGTGCCAGCAGTTTAGGCGGAAATACTCCCTATGGCTACACCTTC.

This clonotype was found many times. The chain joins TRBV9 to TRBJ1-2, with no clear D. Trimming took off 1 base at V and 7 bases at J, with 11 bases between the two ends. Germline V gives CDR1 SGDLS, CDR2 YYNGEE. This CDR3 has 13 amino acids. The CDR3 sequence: CASSVSGMFGYTF. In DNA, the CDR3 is TGTGCCAGCAGCGTATCGGGGATGTTTGGCTACACCTTC.

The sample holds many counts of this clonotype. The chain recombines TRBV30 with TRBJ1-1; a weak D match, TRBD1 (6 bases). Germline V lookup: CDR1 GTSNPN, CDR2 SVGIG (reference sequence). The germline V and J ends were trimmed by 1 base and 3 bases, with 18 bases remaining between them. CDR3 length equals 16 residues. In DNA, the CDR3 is TGTGCCTGGAGTGCCCACCCAGACAGGCGGGACACTGAAGCTTTCTTT. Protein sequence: CAWSAHPDRRDTEAFF.

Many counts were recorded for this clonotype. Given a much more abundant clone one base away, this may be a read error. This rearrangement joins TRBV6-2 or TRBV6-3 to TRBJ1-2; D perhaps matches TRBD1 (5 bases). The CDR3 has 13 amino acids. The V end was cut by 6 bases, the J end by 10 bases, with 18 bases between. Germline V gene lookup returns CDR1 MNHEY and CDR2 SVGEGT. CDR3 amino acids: CASSPPGRGSYTF. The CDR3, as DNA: TGTGCCAGCAGCCCGCCCGGACGGGGGTCCTACACCTTC.

The CDR3 reads CGKTGLGETQYF. In nucleotides, the CDR3 is TGCGGGAAAACAGGGTTAGGGGAGACCCAGTACTTC. The chain employs TRBV20-1 and TRBJ2-5, with a tentative D call TRBD1 (6 bases). CDR1 and CDR2 from the germline V gene are DFQATT and SNEGSKA (reference sequence). The CDR3 spans 12 residues.

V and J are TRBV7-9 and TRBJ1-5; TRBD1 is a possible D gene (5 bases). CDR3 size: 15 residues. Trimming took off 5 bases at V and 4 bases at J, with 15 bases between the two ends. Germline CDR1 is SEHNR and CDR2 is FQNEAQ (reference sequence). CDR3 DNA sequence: TGTGCCAGCAGCCGTTCAGGGATCGTTAATCAGCCCCAGCATTTT. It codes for CASSRSGIVNQPQHF.

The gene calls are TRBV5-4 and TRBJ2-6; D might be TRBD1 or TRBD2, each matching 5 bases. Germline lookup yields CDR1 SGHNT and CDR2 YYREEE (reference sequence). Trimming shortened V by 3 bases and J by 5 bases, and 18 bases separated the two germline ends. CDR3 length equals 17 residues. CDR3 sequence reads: CASSSLEGRVWANVLTF. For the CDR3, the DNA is TGTGCCAGCAGCTCACTTGAGGGCAGGGTCTGGGCCAACGTCCTGACTTTC.

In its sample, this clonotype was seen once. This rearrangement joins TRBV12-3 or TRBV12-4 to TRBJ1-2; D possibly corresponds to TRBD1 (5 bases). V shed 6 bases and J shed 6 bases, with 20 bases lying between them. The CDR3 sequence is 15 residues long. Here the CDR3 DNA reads TGTGCCAGCAGCATCGCAACCGGGACCGCGAATGGCTACACCTTC. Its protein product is CASSIATGTANGYTF.

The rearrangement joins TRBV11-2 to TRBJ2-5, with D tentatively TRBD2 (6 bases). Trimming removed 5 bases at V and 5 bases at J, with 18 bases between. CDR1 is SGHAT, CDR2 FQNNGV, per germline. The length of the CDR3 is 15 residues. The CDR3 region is CASSAREGRGETQYF. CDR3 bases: TGTGCCAGCAGCGCCAGGGAAGGACGGGGGGAGACCCAGTACTTC.

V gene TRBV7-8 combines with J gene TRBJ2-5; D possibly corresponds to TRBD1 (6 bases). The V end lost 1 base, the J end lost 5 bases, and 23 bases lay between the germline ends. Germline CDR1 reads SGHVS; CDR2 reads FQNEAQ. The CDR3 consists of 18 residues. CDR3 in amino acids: CASSLVGTNKILRETQYF. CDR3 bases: TGTGCCAGCAGCTTAGTTGGGACAAATAAAATCCTCCGTGAGACCCAGTACTTC.

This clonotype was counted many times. CDR3 region: CASSLTVNTGELFF. DNA of the CDR3: TGTGCCAGCAGTTTGACGGTGAACACCGGGGAGCTGTTTTTT. The chain links TRBV27 to TRBJ2-2; D gene unclear. CDR1 MNHEY and CDR2 SMNVEV come from the germline V gene (reference sequence). The CDR3 is 14 amino acids. V lost 3 bases, J lost 1 base, and 6 bases lay in between.